The 27 T cell receptor beta chains listed next were all sequenced from one sample in a study of Graves' ophthalmopathy and Graves' hyperthyroidism. Amplifying from RNA transcripts, the study obtained TCR beta CDR3 regions. Amplification began with first-round RT-PCR using HTBI primers, then second-round multiplex PCR was performed. TCRdb reprocessed the multiplex PCR reads with MiXCR, giving one entry per CDR3 protein. Seen here are roughly 500,000 distinct CDR3 sequences, approximately 15% observed once, and the top ten hold approximately 9.8%. The material sequenced was blood. The receptors here all came from a woman aged 25-40 years with Graves' ophthalmopathy.

The chain is built from TRBV7-9 and TRBJ2-5, with D perhaps being TRBD1 or TRBD2 (6 bases each). Trimming removed 2 bases at V and 7 bases at J, with 14 bases between. Germline CDR1 SEHNR, CDR2 FQNEAQ (reference sequence). The CDR3 covers 14 residues. DNA for the CDR3: TGTGCCAGCAGCTTATCTGGAGGGGGAAGGACCCAGTACTTC. Translated: CASSLSGGGRTQYF.

The table lists this clonotype with many counts. The CDR3 reads CASSEEGGPTEAFF. CDR3 coding DNA: TGTGCCAGCAGTGAAGAAGGGGGGCCAACTGAAGCTTTCTTT. The chain uses TRBV6-1 and TRBJ1-1, with D possibly being TRBD1 (6 bases). The CDR3 is 14 residues long. Trimming left V 1 base short and J 5 bases short, with 11 bases between. Germline V gene data show CDR1 as MNHNS and CDR2 as SASEGT.

This clonotype was recorded many times. The genes are TRBV2 and TRBJ2-5, with D unclear. The CDR3 totals 11 residues. Germline CDR1 and CDR2: SNHLY and FYNNEI. Trimming stripped 4 bases from V and 5 bases from J, with 5 bases between. The chain's CDR3 is CASSGVETQYF. CDR3 in DNA: TGTGCCAGCAGTGGTGTGGAGACCCAGTACTTC.

This clonotype appeared many times. At one boundary the junction diverges from the germline segment, which might be a read error. V usage is TRBV12-3 or TRBV12-4 and J usage is TRBJ2-4; 7 bases align to TRBD2. The CDR3 is 14 amino acids. CDR3 coding DNA: TGTGCCAGCAGCCTTGCGGGGGTTGATAACATTAAGTACTTC. Translating it yields CASSLAGVDNIKYF.

The chain couples TRBV6-2 or TRBV6-3 to TRBJ2-7; tentatively, D is TRBD2 (7 bases). The CDR3 is 15 amino acids. Germline V lookup: CDR1 MNHEY, CDR2 SVGEGT. V lost 5 bases and J lost 1, with 15 bases in between. CDR3 loop: CASSPRGAHSYEQYF. The CDR3 DNA sequence: TGTGCCAGCAGTCCCCGGGGGGCGCATTCCTACGAGCAGTACTTC.

In its sample, this clonotype was seen once. It may be a read error: a sequence one base away is much more abundant. J is TRBJ1-1 and V is TRBV19; D uncertain. Germline values: CDR1 LNHDA, CDR2 SQIVND (reference sequence). The CDR3 length is 13 residues. The CDR3 sequence is CVSRAVQNAEAFF. The CDR3 DNA sequence: TGTGTCAGTAGAGCCGTTCAGAACGCTGAAGCTTTCTTT.

A remark on this clonotype: It may be a read error: a sequence one base away is much more abundant. This chain uses TRBV28 with TRBJ2-7; TRBD1 matches at 11 bases. The V segment lost 5 bases and the J segment 0 bases; nucleotides outside the gene matches: 9. The CDR3 covers 17 residues. Germline-derived CDR1 and CDR2 are MDHEN and SYDVKM. The DNA for the CDR3 is TGTGCCAGCAGTAAAGGATCGGGACAGGGGGACTCCTACGAGCAGTACTTC. Residues: CASSKGSGQGDSYEQYF.

This clonotype was seen at least ten times. The chain uses TRBV5-1 and TRBJ2-4; D possibly uses TRBD1 or TRBD2 (5 bases each). CDR1 is SGHRS, CDR2 YFSETQ, per germline. V shed 0 bases and J shed 3 bases, with 13 bases lying between them. The CDR3 has 16 amino acids. The chain's CDR3 is CASSLGEGRGKNIQYF. CDR3 bases: TGCGCCAGCAGCTTGGGCGAGGGACGTGGCAAAAACATTCAGTACTTC. Full variable domain (remainder filled in from reference TRBV5-1 and TRBJ2-4): KAGVTQTPRYLIKTRGQQVTLSCSPISGHRSVSWYQQTPGQGLQFLFEYFSETQRNKGNFPGRFSGRQFSNSRSEMNVSTLELGDSALYLCASSLGEGRGKNIQYFGAGTRLSVL.

This clonotype was detected only once. The V gene is TRBV6-1, the J gene TRBJ2-2; the D gene is possibly TRBD1 (5 bases). The CDR3 loop spans 14 amino acids. V gave up 6 bases and J gave up 6 bases, with 14 bases separating them. The V gene's germline CDR1 is MNHNS and CDR2 SASEGT. The CDR3 region is CASRHNTGPGELFF. Written as DNA, the CDR3 is TGTGCCAGCAGACACAACACAGGCCCCGGGGAGCTGTTTTTT.

The rearrangement uses TRBV6-5 and TRBJ2-2; D is perhaps TRBD1 (5 bases). This CDR3 has 17 residues. Germline lookup yields CDR1 MNHEY and CDR2 SVGAGI. Trimming removed 2 bases from V and 1 base from J, with 14 bases in between. CDR3 loop: CASSYGGPGMNTGELFF. The CDR3 DNA is TGTGCCAGCAGTTACGGTGGCCCAGGGATGAACACCGGGGAGCTGTTTTTT.

The table lists this clonotype with many counts. The V call is TRBV13, the J call TRBJ2-5; D is uncertain. Trimming cost V 3 bases and J 3 bases, with 14 bases left between them. This CDR3 spans 15 amino acids. CDR1 PRHDT and CDR2 FYEKMQ come from the germline V gene (reference sequence). The DNA for the CDR3 is TGTGCCAGCAGCTTGACCCGGCAGCCGGAAGAGACCCAGTACTTC. Translation gives CASSLTRQPEETQYF.

This clonotype has at least ten counts. The CDR3 region has the DNA TGTGCCACCCGGTACGAGCAGTACTTC. This encodes CATRYEQYF. V gene TRBV11-3 combines with J gene TRBJ2-7, with unresolved D. The CDR3 consists of 9 residues. CDR1 is SGHNT, CDR2 YENEEA, per germline. The ends were cut back, 10 bases at V and 4 bases at J, with 5 bases in the middle.

This clonotype was seen repeatedly, ten times or more. The chain's CDR3 is CASSIRQGNYTF. As DNA, the CDR3 is TGTGCCAGCAGTATCCGGCAGGGGAACTACACCTTC. V gene TRBV27 combines with J gene TRBJ1-2, with a tentative D call TRBD1 (6 bases). The CDR3 extends over 12 amino acids. CDR1 and CDR2 (germline): MNHEY, SMNVEV (reference sequence). Trimming took off 5 bases at V and 10 bases at J, with 14 bases between the two ends.

This clonotype was counted ten times or more. This chain connects TRBV7-2 to TRBJ1-5; 7 positions agree with TRBD1. The CDR3 runs to 13 residues. The germline V gene encodes CDR1 SGHTA and CDR2 FQGNSA. The junction had 6 bases not matched to a gene; V was cut back by 5 bases and J by 8 bases. This CDR3 is CASSRQGDEPQHF. The CDR3 nucleotides are TGTGCCAGCAGCCGGCAGGGGGATGAGCCCCAGCATTTT.

A few counts support this clonotype. This chain links TRBV29-1 with TRBJ1-1; D is uncertain. CDR1 is SQVTM, CDR2 ANQGSEA, per germline. V gave up 5 bases and J gave up 0 bases, with 13 bases separating them. The CDR3 sequence is 14 residues long. For the CDR3, the DNA is TGCAGCGTTCACGGGAGGACTCTGAACACTGAAGCTTTCTTT. It translates to CSVHGRTLNTEAFF.

This clonotype was recorded many times. A much larger clone is a single base away; this may be a read error. The CDR3 here is CASWWDTEAFF. CDR3 nucleotides: TGTGCCAGCTGGTGGGACACTGAAGCTTTCTTT. The genes are TRBV6-1 and TRBJ1-1; D uncertain. The germline gives CDR1 MNHNS, CDR2 SASEGT. V gave up 8 bases and J gave up 3 bases, with 7 bases separating them. There are 11 residues in the CDR3.

This clonotype was recorded at least ten times. The V call is TRBV10-3, the J call TRBJ2-2, with 8 bases lining up with TRBD1. Germline CDR1 and CDR2: ENHRY and SYGVKD. CDR3 length: 13 residues. Losses at the gene ends were 9 bases for V and 5 bases for J; bases not matched to a gene: 5. The CDR3 coding sequence is TGTGCCATGTCGACAGGGGAAACCGGGGAGCTGTTTTTT. Its translation is CAMSTGETGELFF.

The table lists this clonotype with many counts. The genes are TRBV20-1 and TRBJ1-6; D unclear. The CDR3 extends over 15 amino acids. From germline, CDR1 is DFQATT and CDR2 SNEGSKA (reference sequence). Trimming stripped 1 base from V and 9 bases from J, with 16 bases between. The CDR3 DNA is TGCAGTGCTAGAGGAGGAAAAGGATCAGGTTCACCCCTCCACTTT. Translating gives CSARGGKGSGSPLHF.

This clonotype came up many times. The chain joins TRBV28 to TRBJ2-7; either TRBD1 or TRBD2 may supply D (5 bases each). Looked up from germline, CDR1 is MDHEN and CDR2 is SYDVKM. There are 16 residues in the CDR3. Trimming removed 3 bases at V and 3 bases at J, with 18 bases between. The CDR3: CASSFAHDPGHYEQYF. In DNA, the CDR3 is TGTGCCAGCAGTTTCGCACACGATCCGGGGCACTACGAGCAGTACTTC.

The chain couples TRBV28 to TRBJ2-5, with D perhaps TRBD2 (6 bases). The CDR3 is 16 residues long. Germline lookup yields CDR1 MDHEN and CDR2 SYDVKM. V was trimmed by 5 bases and J by 1 base, leaving 17 bases between them. In nucleotides, the CDR3 is TGTGCCAGCAGTGGAACGGGACTCGACGGCCAAGAGACCCAGTACTTC. This translates into CASSGTGLDGQETQYF.

This clonotype has only a few counts. V gene TRBV7-9 combines with J gene TRBJ1-3, with D possibly matching TRBD1 (6 bases). The germline V gene encodes CDR1 SEHNR and CDR2 FQNEAQ (reference sequence). V was cut by 5 bases and J by 4 bases, with 12 bases left in between. This CDR3 comprises 14 residues. CDR3: CASSRGGAGNTIYF. For the CDR3, the DNA is TGTGCCAGCAGCCGGGGGGGCGCGGGAAACACCATATATTTT.

This clonotype was counted only a few times. Relative to the germline gene, one junction end is altered; a read error may explain this. This chain links TRBV5-5 with TRBJ1-5; 7 bases map to TRBD1. Germline CDR1 is SGHKS and CDR2 is YYEKEE (reference sequence). The CDR3 sequence is 14 residues long. The DNA of the CDR3 is TGTGCCAGCACCTTGGGGCAGGGGGGTCAGCCCCAGCATTTT. This gives the protein CASTLGQGGQPQHF.

This clonotype occurred many times. The chain carries TRBV15 and TRBJ1-5; D is perhaps TRBD1 (5 bases). CDR1 and CDR2 from the germline V gene are LNHNV and YYDKDF (reference sequence). V gave up 0 bases and J gave up 6 bases, with 9 bases separating them. The CDR3 contains 14 residues. The CDR3: CATSRDRVTQPQHF. CDR3 in DNA: TGTGCCACCAGCAGAGACAGGGTGACTCAGCCCCAGCATTTT.

This clonotype was counted many times. The chain recombines TRBV6-1 with TRBJ2-5; 12 positions match TRBD1. In germline, CDR1 is MNHNS, CDR2 SASEGT. Trimming at V came to 7 bases and at J to 4 bases, leaving 7 bases not matched to a gene. This CDR3 comprises 15 residues. The CDR3 DNA reads as TGTGCCAGCAACCGGGACAGGGGGCTGTTAGAGACCCAGTACTTC. Its translation is CASNRDRGLLETQYF.

This clonotype has ten or more counts. The chain uses TRBV10-3 and TRBJ2-5, with 9 bases matching TRBD1. V shed 0 bases and J 5 bases; nucleotides not matched to a gene: 4. Germline V gene data show CDR1 as ENHRY and CDR2 as SYGVKD. This CDR3 comprises 15 residues. The CDR3 protein is CAISESPTGGETQYF. The CDR3 coding sequence is TGTGCCATCAGTGAGTCGCCGACAGGGGGGGAGACCCAGTACTTC.

Ten or more counts support this clonotype. The chain couples TRBV28 to TRBJ1-2; 8 bases align to TRBD1. CDR1 is MDHEN and CDR2 is SYDVKM in the germline V gene. This CDR3 has 16 amino acids. Germline trimming cut 5 bases from V and 2 bases from J; bases unmatched to any gene: 10. For the CDR3, the DNA is TGTGCCAGCAGTCTTCTCCTAGCAGGGGGCAACTATGGCTACACCTTC. This codes for CASSLLLAGGNYGYTF.

This clonotype has only a few counts. J is TRBJ1-6 and V is TRBV27, with a tentative D call TRBD1 (6 bases). CDR3 length equals 15 residues. V was trimmed by 6 bases and J by 7 bases, leaving 16 bases between them. Germline V CDR1 and CDR2: MNHEY, SMNVEV (reference sequence). CDR3 region: CASRQPGVSNSPLHF. The CDR3 DNA is TGTGCCAGCAGACAACCAGGGGTTTCCAATTCACCCCTCCACTTT.